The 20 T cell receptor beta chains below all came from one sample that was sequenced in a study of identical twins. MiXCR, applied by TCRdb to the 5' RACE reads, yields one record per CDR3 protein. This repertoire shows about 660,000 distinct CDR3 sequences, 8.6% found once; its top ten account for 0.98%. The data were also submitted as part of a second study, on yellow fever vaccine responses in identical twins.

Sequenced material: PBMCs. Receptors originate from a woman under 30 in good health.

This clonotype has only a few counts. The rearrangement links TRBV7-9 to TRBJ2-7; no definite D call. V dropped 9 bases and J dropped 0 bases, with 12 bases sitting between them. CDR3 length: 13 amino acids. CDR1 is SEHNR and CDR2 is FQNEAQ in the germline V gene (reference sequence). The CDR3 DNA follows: TGTGCCAGTTCCACGGCGGCCTCCTACGAGCAGTACTTC. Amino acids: CASSTAASYEQYF. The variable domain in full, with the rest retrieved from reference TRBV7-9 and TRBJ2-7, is DTGVSQNPRHKITKRGQNVTFRCDPISEHNRLYWYRQTLGQGPEFLTYFQNEAQLEKSRLLSDRFSAERPKGSFSTLEIQRTEQGDSAMYLCASSTAASYEQYFGPGTRLTVT.

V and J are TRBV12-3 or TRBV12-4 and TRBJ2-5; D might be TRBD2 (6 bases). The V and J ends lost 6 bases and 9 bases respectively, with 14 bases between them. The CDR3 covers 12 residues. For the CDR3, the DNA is TGTGCCAGCAGCCGGCCGCCGGGGGCCCAGTACTTC. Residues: CASSRPPGAQYF.

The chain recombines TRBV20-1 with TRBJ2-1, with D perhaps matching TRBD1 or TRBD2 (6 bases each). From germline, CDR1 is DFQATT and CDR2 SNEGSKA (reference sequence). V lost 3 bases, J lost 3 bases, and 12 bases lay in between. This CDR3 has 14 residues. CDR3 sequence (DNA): TGCAGTGCTAGGGGGCGGGGACACTACAATGAGCAGTTCTTC. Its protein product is CSARGRGHYNEQFF.

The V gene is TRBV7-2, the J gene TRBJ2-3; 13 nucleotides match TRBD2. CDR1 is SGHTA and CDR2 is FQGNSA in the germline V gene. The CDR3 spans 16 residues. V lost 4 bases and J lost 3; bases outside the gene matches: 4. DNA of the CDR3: TGTGCCAGCAGCTCCTGGACTAGCGGGAGAACAGATACGCAGTATTTT. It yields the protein CASSSWTSGRTDTQYF.

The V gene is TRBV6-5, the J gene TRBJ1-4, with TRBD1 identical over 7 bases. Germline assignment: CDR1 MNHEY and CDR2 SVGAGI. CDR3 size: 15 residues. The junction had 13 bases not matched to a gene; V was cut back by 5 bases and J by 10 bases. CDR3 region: CASSNRDSLLRKLFF. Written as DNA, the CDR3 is TGTGCCAGCAGTAACCGGGACAGTCTTTTGCGAAAACTGTTTTTT.

CDR3: CASRAYRGGLAGEDEQFF. The CDR3 DNA is TGCGCCAGCAGGGCTTATCGGGGGGGACTAGCGGGAGAGGATGAGCAGTTCTTC. V and J are TRBV4-3 and TRBJ2-1; the match to TRBD2 covers 14 bases. Per germline, CDR1 LGHNA and CDR2 YSLEER. V shed 6 bases and J 8 bases; nucleotides not matched to a gene: 15. There are 18 residues in the CDR3.

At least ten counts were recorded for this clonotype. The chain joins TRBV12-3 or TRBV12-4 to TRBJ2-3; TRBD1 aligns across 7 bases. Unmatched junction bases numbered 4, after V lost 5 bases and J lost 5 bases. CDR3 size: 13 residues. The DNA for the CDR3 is TGTGCCAGCAGTATACAGGGGCTAGATACGCAGTATTTT. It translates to CASSIQGLDTQYF.

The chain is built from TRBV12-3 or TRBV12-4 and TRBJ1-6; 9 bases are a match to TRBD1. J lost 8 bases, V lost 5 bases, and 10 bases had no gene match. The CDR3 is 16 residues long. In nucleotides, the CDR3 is TGTGCCAGCAGTCGCCGACAGGGGGGGAGCGATTCACCCCTCCACTTT. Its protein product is CASSRRQGGSDSPLHF.

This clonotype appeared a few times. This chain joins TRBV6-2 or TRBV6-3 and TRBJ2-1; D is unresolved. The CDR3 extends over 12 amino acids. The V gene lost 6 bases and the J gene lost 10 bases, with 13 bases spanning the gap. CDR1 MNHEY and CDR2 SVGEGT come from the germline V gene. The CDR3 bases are TGTGCCAGCAGCCACCCCTCCGAAGAGCAGTTCTTC. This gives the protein CASSHPSEEQFF.

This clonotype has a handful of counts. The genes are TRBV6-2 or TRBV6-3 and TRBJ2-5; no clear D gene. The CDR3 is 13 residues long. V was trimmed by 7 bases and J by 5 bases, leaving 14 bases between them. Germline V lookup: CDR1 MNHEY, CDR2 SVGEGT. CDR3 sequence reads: CASTKGLVETQYF. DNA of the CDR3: TGTGCCAGCACCAAGGGTTTGGTGGAGACCCAGTACTTC.

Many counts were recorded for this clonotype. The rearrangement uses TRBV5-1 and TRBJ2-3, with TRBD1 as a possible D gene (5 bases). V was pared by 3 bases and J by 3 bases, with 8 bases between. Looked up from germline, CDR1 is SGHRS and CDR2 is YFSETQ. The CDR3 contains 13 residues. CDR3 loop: CASSSQGTDTQYF. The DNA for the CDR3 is TGCGCCAGCAGCTCCCAGGGAACAGATACGCAGTATTTT.

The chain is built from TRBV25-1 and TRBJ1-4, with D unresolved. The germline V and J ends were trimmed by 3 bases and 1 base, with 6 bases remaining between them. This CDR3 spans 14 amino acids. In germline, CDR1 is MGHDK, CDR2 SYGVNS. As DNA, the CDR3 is TGTGCCAGCAGTGATGGTCGAACTAATGAAAAACTGTTTTTT. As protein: CASSDGRTNEKLFF.

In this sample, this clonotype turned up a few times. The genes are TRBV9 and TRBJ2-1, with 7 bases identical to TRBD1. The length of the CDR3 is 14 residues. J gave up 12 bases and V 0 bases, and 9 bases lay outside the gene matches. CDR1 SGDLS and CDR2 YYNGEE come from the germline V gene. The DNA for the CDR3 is TGTGCCAGCAGCGTAGAAGTACTGACAGGGCGGCAGTTCTTC. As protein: CASSVEVLTGRQFF.

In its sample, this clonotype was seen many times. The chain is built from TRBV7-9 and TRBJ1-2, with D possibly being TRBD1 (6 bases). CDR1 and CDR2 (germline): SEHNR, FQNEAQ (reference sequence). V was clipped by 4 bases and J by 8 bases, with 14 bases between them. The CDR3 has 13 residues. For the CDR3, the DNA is TGTGCCAGCAGCTCCCCGAGGGGGGAAGGCTACACCTTC. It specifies CASSSPRGEGYTF.

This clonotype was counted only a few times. CDR3: CASSPPPGQHNEQFF. The CDR3 region has the DNA TGTGCCAGCAGCCCACCCCCGGGACAACACAATGAGCAGTTCTTC. The chain employs TRBV9 and TRBJ2-1, with D perhaps matching TRBD1 (6 bases). The CDR3 has 15 amino acids. V was shortened by 4 bases and J by 5 bases, with 16 bases between the two germline ends. From germline, CDR1 is SGDLS and CDR2 YYNGEE. Full variable domain (rest looked up from reference TRBV9 and TRBJ2-1): DSGVTQTPKHLITATGQRVTLRCSPRSGDLSVYWYQQSLDQGLQFLIQYYNGEERAKGNILERFSAQQFPDLHSELNLSSLELGDSALYFCASSPPPGQHNEQFFGPGTRLTVL.

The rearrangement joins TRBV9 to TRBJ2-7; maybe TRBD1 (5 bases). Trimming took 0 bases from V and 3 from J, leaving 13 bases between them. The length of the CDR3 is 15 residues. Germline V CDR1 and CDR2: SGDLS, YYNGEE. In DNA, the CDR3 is TGTGCCAGCAGCGTAGCCTTCGACACAGGCTACGAGCAGTACTTC. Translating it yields CASSVAFDTGYEQYF. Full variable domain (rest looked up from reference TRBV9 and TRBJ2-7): DSGVTQTPKHLITATGQRVTLRCSPRSGDLSVYWYQQSLDQGLQFLIQYYNGEERAKGNILERFSAQQFPDLHSELNLSSLELGDSALYFCASSVAFDTGYEQYFGPGTRLTVT.

Written as DNA, the CDR3 is TGCGCCAGCAGCCTAAACCCGGGACTAGGGTACGAGCAGTACTTC. Translation gives CASSLNPGLGYEQYF. V is TRBV4-3 and J is TRBJ2-7; 8 nucleotides agree with TRBD2. Germline lookup yields CDR1 LGHNA and CDR2 YSLEER. This CDR3 has 15 residues. V lost 4 bases to trimming and J lost 4 bases; unmatched junction nucleotides: 9.

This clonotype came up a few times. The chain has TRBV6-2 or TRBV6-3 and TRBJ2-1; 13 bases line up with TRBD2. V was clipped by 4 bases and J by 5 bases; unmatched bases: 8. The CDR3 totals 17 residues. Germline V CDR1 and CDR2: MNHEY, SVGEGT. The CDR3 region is CASSFRPGTSGNNEQFF. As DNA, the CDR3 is TGTGCCAGCAGTTTCAGGCCGGGGACTAGCGGGAACAATGAGCAGTTCTTC.

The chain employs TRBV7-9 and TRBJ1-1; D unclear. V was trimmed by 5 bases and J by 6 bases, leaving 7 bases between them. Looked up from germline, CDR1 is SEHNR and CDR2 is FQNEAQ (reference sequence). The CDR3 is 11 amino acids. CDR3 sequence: CASSLQPEAFF. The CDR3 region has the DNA TGTGCCAGCAGCCTCCAGCCTGAAGCTTTCTTT.

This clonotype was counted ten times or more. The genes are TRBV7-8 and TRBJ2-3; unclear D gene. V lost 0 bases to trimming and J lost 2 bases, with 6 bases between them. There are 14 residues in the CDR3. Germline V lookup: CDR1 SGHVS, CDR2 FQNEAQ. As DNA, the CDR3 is TGTGCCAGCAGCTTAGCGCTGTCCACAGATACGCAGTATTTT. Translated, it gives CASSLALSTDTQYF.